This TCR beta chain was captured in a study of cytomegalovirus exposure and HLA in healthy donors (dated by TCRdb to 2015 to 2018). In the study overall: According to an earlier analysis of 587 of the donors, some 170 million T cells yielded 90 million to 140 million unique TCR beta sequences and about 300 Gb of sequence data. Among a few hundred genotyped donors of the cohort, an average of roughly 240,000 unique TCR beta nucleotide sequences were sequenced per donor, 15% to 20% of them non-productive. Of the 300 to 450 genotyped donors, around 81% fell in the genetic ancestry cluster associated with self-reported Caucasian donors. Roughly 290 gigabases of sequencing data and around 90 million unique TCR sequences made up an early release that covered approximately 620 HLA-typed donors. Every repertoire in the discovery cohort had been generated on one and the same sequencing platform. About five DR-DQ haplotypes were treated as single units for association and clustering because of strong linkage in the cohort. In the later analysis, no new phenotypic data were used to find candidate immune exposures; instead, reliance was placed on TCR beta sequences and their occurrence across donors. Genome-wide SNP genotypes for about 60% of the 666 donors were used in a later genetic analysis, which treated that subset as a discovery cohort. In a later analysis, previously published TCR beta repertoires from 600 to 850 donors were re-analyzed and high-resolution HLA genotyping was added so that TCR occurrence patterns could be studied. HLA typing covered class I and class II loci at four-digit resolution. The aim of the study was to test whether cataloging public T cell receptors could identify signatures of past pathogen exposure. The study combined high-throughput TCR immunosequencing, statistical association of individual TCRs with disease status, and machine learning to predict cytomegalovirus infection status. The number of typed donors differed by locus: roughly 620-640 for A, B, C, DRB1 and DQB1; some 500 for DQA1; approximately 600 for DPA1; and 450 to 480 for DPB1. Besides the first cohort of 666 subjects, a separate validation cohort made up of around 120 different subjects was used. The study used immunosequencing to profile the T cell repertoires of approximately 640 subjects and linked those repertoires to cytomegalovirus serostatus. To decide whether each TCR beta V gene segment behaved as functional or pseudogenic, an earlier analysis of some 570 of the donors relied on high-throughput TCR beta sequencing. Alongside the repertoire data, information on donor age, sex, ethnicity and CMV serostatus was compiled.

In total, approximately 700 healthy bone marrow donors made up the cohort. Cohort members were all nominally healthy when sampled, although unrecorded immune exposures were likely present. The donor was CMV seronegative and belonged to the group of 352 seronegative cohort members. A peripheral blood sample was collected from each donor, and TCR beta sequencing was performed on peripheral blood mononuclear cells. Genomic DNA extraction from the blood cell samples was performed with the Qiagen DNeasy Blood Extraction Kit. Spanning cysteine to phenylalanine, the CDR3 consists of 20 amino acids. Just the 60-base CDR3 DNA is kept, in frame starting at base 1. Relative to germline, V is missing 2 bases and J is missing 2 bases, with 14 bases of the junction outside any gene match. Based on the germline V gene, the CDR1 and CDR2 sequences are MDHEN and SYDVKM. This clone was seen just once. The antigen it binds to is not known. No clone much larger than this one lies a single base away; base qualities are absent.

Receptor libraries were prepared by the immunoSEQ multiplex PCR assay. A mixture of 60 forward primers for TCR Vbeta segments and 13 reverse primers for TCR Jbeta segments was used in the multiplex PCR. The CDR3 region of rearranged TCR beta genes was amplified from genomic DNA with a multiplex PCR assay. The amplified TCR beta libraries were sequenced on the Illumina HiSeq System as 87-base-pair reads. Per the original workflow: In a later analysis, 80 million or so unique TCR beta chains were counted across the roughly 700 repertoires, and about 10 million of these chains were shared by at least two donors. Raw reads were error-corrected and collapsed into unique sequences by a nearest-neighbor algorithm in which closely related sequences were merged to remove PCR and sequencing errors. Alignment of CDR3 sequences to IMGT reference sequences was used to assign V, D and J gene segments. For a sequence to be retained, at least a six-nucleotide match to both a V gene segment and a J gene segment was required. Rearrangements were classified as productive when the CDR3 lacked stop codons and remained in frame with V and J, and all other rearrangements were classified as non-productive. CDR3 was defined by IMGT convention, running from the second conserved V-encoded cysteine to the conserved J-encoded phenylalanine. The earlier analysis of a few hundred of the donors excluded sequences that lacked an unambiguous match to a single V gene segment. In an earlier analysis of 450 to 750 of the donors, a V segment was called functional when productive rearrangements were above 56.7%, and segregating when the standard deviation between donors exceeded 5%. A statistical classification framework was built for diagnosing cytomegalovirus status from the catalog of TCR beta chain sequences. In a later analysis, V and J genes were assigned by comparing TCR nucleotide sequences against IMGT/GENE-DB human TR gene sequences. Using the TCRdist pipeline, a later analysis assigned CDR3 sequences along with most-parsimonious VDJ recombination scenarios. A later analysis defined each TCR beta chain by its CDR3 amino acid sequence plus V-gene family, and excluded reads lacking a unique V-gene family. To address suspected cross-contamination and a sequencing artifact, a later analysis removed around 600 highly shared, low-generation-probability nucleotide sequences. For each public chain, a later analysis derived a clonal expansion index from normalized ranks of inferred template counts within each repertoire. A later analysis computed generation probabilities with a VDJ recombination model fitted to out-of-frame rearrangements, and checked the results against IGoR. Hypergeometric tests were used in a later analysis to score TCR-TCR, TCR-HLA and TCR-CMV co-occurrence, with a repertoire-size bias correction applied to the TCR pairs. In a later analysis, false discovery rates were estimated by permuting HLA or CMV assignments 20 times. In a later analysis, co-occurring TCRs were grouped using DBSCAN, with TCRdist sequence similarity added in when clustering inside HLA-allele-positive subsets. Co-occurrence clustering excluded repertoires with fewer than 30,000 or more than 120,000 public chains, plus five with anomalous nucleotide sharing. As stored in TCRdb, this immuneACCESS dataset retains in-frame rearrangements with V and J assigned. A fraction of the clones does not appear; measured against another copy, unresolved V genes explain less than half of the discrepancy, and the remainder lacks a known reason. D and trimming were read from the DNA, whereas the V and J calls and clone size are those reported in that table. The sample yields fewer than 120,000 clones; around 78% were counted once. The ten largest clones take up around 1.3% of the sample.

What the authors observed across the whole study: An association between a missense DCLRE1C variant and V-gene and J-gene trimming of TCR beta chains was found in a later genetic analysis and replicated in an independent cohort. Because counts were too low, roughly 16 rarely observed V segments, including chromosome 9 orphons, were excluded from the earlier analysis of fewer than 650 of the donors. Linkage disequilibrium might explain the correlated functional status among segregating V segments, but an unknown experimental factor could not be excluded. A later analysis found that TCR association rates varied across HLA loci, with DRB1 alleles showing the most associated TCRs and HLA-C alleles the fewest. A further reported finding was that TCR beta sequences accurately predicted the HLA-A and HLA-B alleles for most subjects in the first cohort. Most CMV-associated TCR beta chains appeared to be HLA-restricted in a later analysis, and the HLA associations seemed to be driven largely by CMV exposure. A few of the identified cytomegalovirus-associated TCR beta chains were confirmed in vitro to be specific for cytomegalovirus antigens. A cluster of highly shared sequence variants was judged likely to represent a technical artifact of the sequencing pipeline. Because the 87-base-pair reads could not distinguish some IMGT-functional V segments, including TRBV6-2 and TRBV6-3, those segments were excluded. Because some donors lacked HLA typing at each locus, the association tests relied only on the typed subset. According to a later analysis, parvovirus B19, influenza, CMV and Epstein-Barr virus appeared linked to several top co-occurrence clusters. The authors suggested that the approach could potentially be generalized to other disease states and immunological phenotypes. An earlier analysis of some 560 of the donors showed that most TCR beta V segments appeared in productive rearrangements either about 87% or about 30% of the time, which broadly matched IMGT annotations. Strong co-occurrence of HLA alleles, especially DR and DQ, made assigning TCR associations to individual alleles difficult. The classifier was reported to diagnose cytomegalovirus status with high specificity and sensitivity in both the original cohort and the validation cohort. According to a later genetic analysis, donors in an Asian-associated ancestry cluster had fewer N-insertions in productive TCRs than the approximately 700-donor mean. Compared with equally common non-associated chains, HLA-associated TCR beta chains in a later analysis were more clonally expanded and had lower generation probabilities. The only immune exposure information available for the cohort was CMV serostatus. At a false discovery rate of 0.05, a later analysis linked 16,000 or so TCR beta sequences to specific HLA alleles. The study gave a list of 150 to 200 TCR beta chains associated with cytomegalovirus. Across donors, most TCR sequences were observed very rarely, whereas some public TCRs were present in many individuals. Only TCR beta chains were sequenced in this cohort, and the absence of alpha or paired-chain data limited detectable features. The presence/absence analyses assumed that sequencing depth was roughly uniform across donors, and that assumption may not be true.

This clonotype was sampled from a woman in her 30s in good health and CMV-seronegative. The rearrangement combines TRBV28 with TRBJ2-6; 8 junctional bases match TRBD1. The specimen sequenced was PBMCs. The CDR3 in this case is CASSLPGQGVGGPGANVLTF. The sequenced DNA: TGTGCCAGCAGTTTACCCGGACAGGGAGTCGGAGGCCCTGGGGCCAACGTCCTGACTTTC.